These 9 T cell receptor beta chains originate from one sample sequenced in a study of cytomegalovirus exposure and HLA in healthy donors. Primers: 60 Vbeta forward and 13 Jbeta reverse. Method: immunoSEQ multiplex PCR; TCRdb's copy keeps in-frame clones and lacks some. This table holds around 100,000 clones, 79% found once. The source material was PBMCs. All receptors come from a man aged 50 or older in good health and CMV-seropositive.

The rearrangement links TRBV29-1 to TRBJ2-2; D is ambiguous. The CDR3 has 14 amino acids. Germline values: CDR1 SQVTM, CDR2 ANQGSEA. Trimming removed 6 bases from V and 0 bases from J, with 11 bases in between. CDR3 residues: CSVKVQANTGELFF. DNA for the CDR3: TGCAGCGTAAAGGTCCAGGCGAACACCGGGGAGCTGTTTTTT.

The gene calls are TRBV25-1 and TRBJ1-4; perhaps TRBD1 as D (6 bases). The CDR3 contains 15 residues. V was trimmed by 5 bases and J by 3 bases, leaving 13 bases between them. Per the germline V gene, CDR1 is MGHDK and CDR2 is SYGVNS. CDR3 bases: TGTGCCAGCAGTAAACAGGGTACGGCTAATGAAAAACTGTTTTTT. Residues: CASSKQGTANEKLFF.

The V call is TRBV19, the J call TRBJ2-1; 8 nucleotides line up with TRBD2. J gave up 4 bases and V 5 bases, and 7 bases lay outside the gene matches. The V gene's germline CDR1 is LNHDA and CDR2 SQIVND (reference sequence). This CDR3 region has 15 residues. The CDR3 DNA reads TGTGCCAGTAGTTCACTAGCGGAAGCTTACAATGAGCAGTTCTTC. It translates to CASSSLAEAYNEQFF.

This chain links TRBV5-4 with TRBJ2-1; 14 positions match TRBD2. Germline V CDR1 and CDR2: SGHNT, YYREEE (reference sequence). V lost 4 bases to trimming and J lost 7 bases; unmatched junction nucleotides: 4. The CDR3 is 15 amino acids. The CDR3 loop reads CASSTRTSGRNEQFF. CDR3 nucleotides: TGTGCCAGCAGCACTAGGACTAGCGGGAGGAATGAGCAGTTCTTC.

J is TRBJ2-1 and V is TRBV9; 9 bases are shared with TRBD2. CDR3 length equals 18 residues. With V trimmed by 0 bases and J by 4 bases, 11 bases remained unmatched. The germline gives CDR1 SGDLS, CDR2 YYNGEE. CDR3 loop: CASSVDGRAGGPYNEQFF. The CDR3 nucleotides are TGTGCCAGCAGCGTAGATGGGAGAGCGGGGGGACCATACAATGAGCAGTTCTTC.

This chain connects TRBV7-9 to TRBJ2-3, with D tentatively TRBD1 (6 bases). Germline-derived CDR1 and CDR2 are SEHNR and FQNEAQ (reference sequence). Trimming took 2 bases from V and 2 from J, leaving 17 bases between them. The CDR3 loop spans 17 amino acids. CDR3: CASSLSVSWTATDTQYF. The CDR3, as DNA: TGTGCCAGCAGCTTAAGTGTTAGTTGGACAGCCACAGATACGCAGTATTTT.

V and J are TRBV28 and TRBJ2-7; D gene unclear. This CDR3 is built from 11 residues. The ends were cut back, 2 bases at V and 5 bases at J, with 4 bases in the middle. Germline loops: CDR1 MDHEN, CDR2 SYDVKM. CDR3 loop: CASSLAHEQYF. CDR3 DNA: TGTGCCAGCAGTTTAGCGCACGAGCAGTACTTC.

The sample holds one count of this clone. The chain couples TRBV6-1 to TRBJ1-3; tentatively, D is TRBD1 (5 bases). From germline, CDR1 is MNHNS and CDR2 SASEGT. V lost 3 bases to trimming and J lost 3 bases, with 15 bases between them. The CDR3 sequence is 16 residues long. The CDR3 spells CASSDDGGTGGNTIYF. The DNA of the CDR3 is TGTGCCAGCAGTGACGATGGGGGGACGGGTGGAAACACCATATATTTT.

The V gene is TRBV7-8, the J gene TRBJ1-5; D remains unclear. The germline V and J ends were trimmed by 5 bases and 2 bases, with 10 bases remaining between them. This CDR3 is 14 amino acids long. CDR1 and CDR2 (germline): SGHVS, FQNEAQ. CDR3 DNA sequence: TGTGCCAGCAGCCCGCGGTGGGGCAATCAGCCCCAGCATTTT. Translating gives CASSPRWGNQPQHF. Together with reference TRBV7-8 and TRBJ1-5, the CDR3 gives the full variable domain: GAGVSQSPRYKVAKRGQDVALRCDPISGHVSLFWYQQALGQGPEFLTYFQNEAQLDKSGLPSDRFFAERPEGSVSTLKIQRTQQEDSAVYLCASSPRWGNQPQHFGDGTRLSIL.